One sample yielded the 21 T cell receptor beta chains listed below, sequenced in a study of long-term antiretroviral therapy in people with HIV. Version v3.0 of the immunoSEQ assay ran at survey level. Assay: immunoSEQ multiplex PCR; the TCRdb copy retains only in-frame clones and omits some. The sample holds approximately 17,000 clones, approximately 80% seen once. The source material was unsorted PBMCs, sampled 0.1 years before starting antiretroviral therapy. The receptors were sampled from a man aged 18 to 29 with HIV.

The CDR3 reads CASSSPGLAGGQDTQYF. In DNA, the CDR3 is TGTGCCAGCAGCTCTCCTGGACTAGCGGGGGGGCAAGATACGCAGTATTTT. This chain links TRBV7-9 with TRBJ2-3; 15 bases fit TRBD2. Germline V CDR1 and CDR2: SEHNR, FQNEAQ (reference sequence). V lost 4 bases and J lost 5; bases outside the gene matches: 7. The CDR3 totals 17 residues.

The chain joins TRBV6-5 to TRBJ2-1, with D perhaps matching TRBD1 (6 bases). Germline CDR1 reads MNHEY; CDR2 reads SVGAGI. Trimming shortened V by 0 bases and J by 10 bases, and 7 bases separated the two germline ends. The CDR3 runs 12 residues. CDR3 region: CASSYSTGEQFF. The CDR3 nucleotides read TGTGCCAGCAGTTACTCAACAGGGGAGCAGTTCTTC.

The genes are TRBV5-1 and TRBJ2-7; TRBD2 matches at 9 bases. V lost 0 bases, J lost 5 bases, and 9 bases stayed unmatched. Germline CDR1 reads SGHRS; CDR2 reads YFSETQ. This CDR3 is built from 16 residues. CDR3 nucleotide sequence: TGCGCCAGCAGCTTGGGAAGCGGGACTAGCCTAAACGAGCAGTACTTC. It translates to CASSLGSGTSLNEQYF.

This clone came up a few times. J is TRBJ2-7 and V is TRBV7-6; 8 nucleotides match TRBD1. CDR3 size: 14 residues. V trimming: 5 bases; J trimming: 6 bases; junction bases outside the gene matches: 9. Germline CDR1 and CDR2: SGHVS and FNYEAQ. CDR3 bases: TGTGCCAGCAGCCCAACCGGGACAGGCATCGAGCAGTACTTC. This gives the protein CASSPTGTGIEQYF.

This chain connects TRBV6-4 to TRBJ2-3, with 9 bases identical to TRBD2. Germline CDR1 MRHNA, CDR2 SNTAGT. This CDR3 spans 14 amino acids. The J segment lost 2 bases and the V segment lost 4 bases, leaving 1 base of the junction unmatched. CDR3 DNA: TGTGCCAGCAGTGGCGGGGGGGCCACAGATACGCAGTATTTT. Encoded protein: CASSGGGATDTQYF.

The chain combines TRBV25-1 with TRBJ2-2, with a possible D match to TRBD1 (6 bases). Trimming cost V 4 bases and J 1 base, with 10 bases left between them. In germline, CDR1 is MGHDK, CDR2 SYGVNS. The CDR3 covers 15 residues. CDR3 nucleotide sequence: TGTGCCAGCAGTGTAGGACAGTTGAACACCGGGGAGCTGTTTTTT. Protein product: CASSVGQLNTGELFF.

The gene calls are TRBV14 and TRBJ2-7; D might be TRBD1 or TRBD2, each matching 6 bases. CDR1 and CDR2 from the germline V gene are SGHDN and FVKESK. Trimming took 0 bases from V and 3 from J, leaving 12 bases between them. CDR3 length: 15 amino acids. The chain's CDR3 is CASSQDIKGGYEQYF. CDR3 nucleotide sequence: TGTGCCAGCAGCCAAGATATCAAGGGGGGCTACGAGCAGTACTTC.

This clone is a singleton in its sample. V gene TRBV14 combines with J gene TRBJ2-3; TRBD2 matches 8 bases. The CDR3 is made up of 17 amino acids. J was trimmed by 0 bases and V by 4 bases; bases with no gene match: 9. Germline CDR1 reads SGHDN; CDR2 reads FVKESK. The CDR3 region is CASSPWSGGGSTDTQYF. For the CDR3, the DNA is TGTGCCAGCAGCCCCTGGTCCGGGGGGGGCAGCACAGATACGCAGTATTTT.

CDR3 sequence reads: CASSVEGGPYGYTF. CDR3 in DNA: TGTGCCAGCAGCGTAGAAGGGGGGCCCTATGGCTACACCTTC. The chain couples TRBV9 to TRBJ1-2; TRBD1 might be the D (6 bases). Germline V gives CDR1 SGDLS, CDR2 YYNGEE. This CDR3 is built from 14 residues. Trimming removed 0 bases at V and 4 bases at J, with 10 bases between.

The genes are TRBV4-3 and TRBJ1-1; 10 bases map to TRBD1. CDR1 is LGHNA, CDR2 YSLEER, per germline. V was pared by 1 base and J by 6 bases, with 5 bases of the junction left unmatched. The CDR3 spans 15 residues. The CDR3 sequence: CASSQGWDRGAEAFF. CDR3 DNA: TGCGCCAGCAGCCAAGGGTGGGACAGGGGCGCTGAAGCTTTCTTT.

The genes are TRBV2 and TRBJ1-5, with D unclear. This CDR3 comprises 13 residues. V shed 5 bases and J shed 5 bases, with 10 bases lying between them. Germline V gives CDR1 SNHLY, CDR2 FYNNEI. The CDR3 DNA reads TGTGCCAGCAGTCCTCTATCTTATCAGCCCCAGCATTTT. Translated, it gives CASSPLSYQPQHF.

This chain links TRBV7-9 with TRBJ1-6; D is ambiguous. The germline gives CDR1 SEHNR, CDR2 FQNEAQ (reference sequence). V was cut by 1 base and J by 10 bases, with 14 bases left in between. The CDR3 contains 15 residues. The CDR3 DNA reads TGTGCCAGCAGCTTAGGTGGCGTCGGGCGGTCACCCCTCCACTTT. This sequence encodes CASSLGGVGRSPLHF.

V is TRBV9 and J is TRBJ2-3; D possibly matches TRBD1 or TRBD2 (5 bases each). The CDR3 spans 13 residues. The germline V gene encodes CDR1 SGDLS and CDR2 YYNGEE. Between the trimmed V and J ends, which lost 0 bases and 3 bases, there was a span of 5 bases. The CDR3 nucleotides are TGTGCCAGCAGCGTAGGGGGGACAGATACGCAGTATTTT. Translation gives CASSVGGTDTQYF.

The chain joins TRBV5-6 to TRBJ1-1; no reliable D call. This CDR3 is 14 amino acids long. V lost 5 bases to trimming and J lost 3 bases, with 14 bases between them. Germline values: CDR1 SGHDT, CDR2 YYEEEE. The CDR3: CASRGWLRHTEAFF. In DNA, the CDR3 is TGTGCCAGCAGAGGTTGGTTGCGTCACACTGAAGCTTTCTTT.

This rearrangement joins TRBV4-1 to TRBJ1-1, with 8 bases that match TRBD1. Germline V CDR1 and CDR2: MGHRA, YSYEKL. The V segment lost 0 bases and the J segment 3 bases; nucleotides outside the gene matches: 6. CDR3 size: 16 residues. CDR3: CASSQELTGGYTEAFF. The DNA of the CDR3 is TGCGCCAGCAGCCAAGAACTAACAGGGGGTTACACTGAAGCTTTCTTT.

This chain links TRBV28 with TRBJ2-7; TRBD1 matches 7 bases. This CDR3 has 14 residues. Germline V gene sequence: CDR1 MDHEN, CDR2 SYDVKM. With 6 bases clipped from V and 2 bases from J, the junction kept 7 bases outside the gene matches. CDR3 in amino acids: CASRTTGTAYEQYF. In DNA form, the CDR3 reads TGTGCCAGCAGAACGACAGGGACAGCCTACGAGCAGTACTTC.

Of note for this clone: A far larger clone is off by one base, so a read error is likely. The chain recombines TRBV5-4 with TRBJ1-6; possibly TRBD1 for D (5 bases). The CDR3 is 16 residues long. The germline V and J ends were trimmed by 1 base and 7 bases, with 15 bases remaining between them. Germline lookup yields CDR1 SGHNT and CDR2 YYREEE (reference sequence). The CDR3 coding sequence is TGTGCCAGCAGCTTGTTACCGGGACGGGAGAATTCACCCCTCCACTTT. This gives the protein CASSLLPGRENSPLHF.

The chain carries TRBV19 and TRBJ2-7, with 11 nucleotides matching TRBD2. J gave up 9 bases and V 5 bases, and 12 bases lay outside the gene matches. From germline, CDR1 is LNHDA and CDR2 SQIVND (reference sequence). The CDR3 is 15 residues long. The CDR3 loop is CASSAGLADISGQYF. CDR3 in DNA: TGTGCCAGTAGTGCGGGACTAGCGGATATATCTGGGCAGTACTTC. The complete variable domain, with remaining parts taken from reference TRBV19 and TRBJ2-7, reads DGGITQSPKYLFRKEGQNVTLSCEQNLNHDAMYWYRQDPGQGLRLIYYSQIVNDFQKGDIAEGYSVSREKKESFPLTVTSAQKNPTAFYLCASSAGLADISGQYFGPGTRLTVT.

The chain recombines TRBV28 with TRBJ2-2, with D hard to call. V lost 7 bases to trimming and J lost 0 bases, with 9 bases between them. CDR3 length equals 14 residues. Germline CDR1 MDHEN, CDR2 SYDVKM. The CDR3 region is CASNLYTNTGELFF. Here the CDR3 DNA reads TGTGCCAGCAACCTATACACGAACACCGGGGAGCTGTTTTTT. Together with reference TRBV28 and TRBJ2-2, the CDR3 gives the full variable domain: DVKVTQSSRYLVKRTGEKVFLECVQDMDHENMFWYRQDPGLGLRLIYFSYDVKMKEKGDIPEGYSVSREKKERFSLILESASTNQTSMYLCASNLYTNTGELFFGEGSRLTVL.

A single count supports this clone. The CDR3 reads CASSFLPGLQYF. The DNA of the CDR3 is TGTGCCAGCAGTTTTCTCCCGGGACTGCAGTACTTC. This chain joins TRBV27 and TRBJ2-7; D is perhaps TRBD2 (6 bases). Looked up from germline, CDR1 is MNHEY and CDR2 is SMNVEV (reference sequence). The CDR3 is 12 amino acids. V dropped 3 bases and J dropped 9 bases, with 12 bases sitting between them.

This chain joins TRBV5-1 and TRBJ1-1; 10 bases map to TRBD1. The length of the CDR3 is 18 residues. V shed 3 bases, J shed 0 bases, and the junction held 11 bases outside the gene matches. Germline loops: CDR1 SGHRS, CDR2 YFSETQ. The CDR3, as DNA: TGCGCCAGCAGCTCAGATGGACAGGGGGGGAGGATGAACACTGAAGCTTTCTTT. Its protein is CASSSDGQGGRMNTEAFF.